The 21 T cell receptor beta chains below were found in one sample sequenced in a study of cytomegalovirus exposure and HLA in healthy donors. PCR employed 60 Vbeta and 13 Jbeta primers. Repertoires were generated with immunoSEQ multiplex PCR, while TCRdb's copy carries only in-frame clones and drops some. This repertoire shows around 200,000 clones, approximately 79% found once; its top ten account for 0.22%. The sequenced sample consisted of PBMCs. The receptors come from a girl aged 2 to 9 in good health and CMV-seronegative.

This chain uses TRBV6-6 with TRBJ1-4; weak D call: TRBD1 (5 bases). CDR1 MNHNY and CDR2 SVGAGI come from the germline V gene (reference sequence). V lost 6 bases, J lost 8 bases, and 19 bases lay in between. This CDR3 is built from 15 residues. The CDR3 coding sequence is TGTGCCAGCAGACCCCATGGGGGGGGGAGCGAAAAACTGTTTTTT. This codes for CASRPHGGGSEKLFF.

Points on this clone: The junction does not match germline at one end; this may be a read error. The chain links TRBV7-9 to TRBJ2-5, with 8 bases identical to TRBD2. The CDR3 has 19 amino acids. From germline, CDR1 is SEHNR and CDR2 FQNEAQ (reference sequence). The CDR3 is CSSSLPPPHGRAGGETQYF. CDR3 nucleotide sequence: TGTTCCAGCAGCTTACCTCCACCCCATGGTCGGGCGGGGGGAGAGACCCAGTACTTC.

The gene calls are TRBV13 and TRBJ1-5, with D possibly TRBD1 on 5 matching bases. Germline V lookup: CDR1 PRHDT, CDR2 FYEKMQ (reference sequence). V was trimmed by 0 bases and J by 4 bases, leaving 10 bases between them. The CDR3 is 15 amino acids. CDR3 sequence (DNA): TGTGCCAGCAGCTTAGGGGGGCTGGGGAATCAGCCCCAGCATTTT. Protein product: CASSLGGLGNQPQHF. Full variable domain (outside the CDR3, taken from reference TRBV13 and TRBJ1-5): AAGVIQSPRHLIKEKRETATLKCYPIPRHDTVYWYQQGPGQDPQFLISFYEKMQSDKGSIPDRFSAQQFSDYHSELNMSSLELGDSALYFCASSLGGLGNQPQHFGDGTRLSIL.

This sequence joins TRBV18 and TRBJ1-1; D might be TRBD1 (6 bases). Germline V gives CDR1 KGHSH, CDR2 LQKENI. This CDR3 has 15 residues. V was clipped by 2 bases and J by 5 bases, with 15 bases between them. For the CDR3, the DNA is TGTGCCAGCTCACCATTGCAGGGGCGCCAGACTGAAGCTTTCTTT. Its protein product is CASSPLQGRQTEAFF.

The V call is TRBV5-1, the J call TRBJ2-3, with D possibly TRBD2 on 5 matching bases. The CDR3 has 13 amino acids. V was cut by 2 bases and J by 6 bases, with 10 bases left in between. Germline V gives CDR1 SGHRS, CDR2 YFSETQ. The CDR3 coding sequence is TGCGCCAGCAGCTTTCTCGGGATTGATACGCAGTATTTT. Encoded protein: CASSFLGIDTQYF.

The genes are TRBV15 and TRBJ2-5, with unresolved D. Germline V gives CDR1 LNHNV, CDR2 YYDKDF (reference sequence). V lost 1 base and J 2 bases, leaving 8 bases between the germline ends. This CDR3 is built from 14 residues. Here the CDR3 reads CATSRVAVQETQYF. CDR3 DNA sequence: TGTGCCACCAGCAGAGTCGCGGTTCAAGAGACCCAGTACTTC.

The chain carries TRBV30 and TRBJ2-1; 12 bases map to TRBD2. The CDR3 is made up of 17 amino acids. Germline V gene data show CDR1 as GTSNPN and CDR2 as SVGIG (reference sequence). Germline trimming cut 2 bases from V and 3 bases from J; bases unmatched to any gene: 8. CDR3 sequence: CAWSFPLAGGGYNEQFF. The CDR3 DNA follows: TGTGCCTGGAGTTTCCCCCTAGCGGGAGGGGGCTACAATGAGCAGTTCTTC.

The V gene is TRBV6-1, the J gene TRBJ1-2, with 8 nucleotides matching TRBD1. J lost 0 bases, V lost 3 bases, and 9 bases had no gene match. The CDR3 length is 17 residues. Germline-derived CDR1 and CDR2 are MNHNS and SASEGT. The CDR3 region is CASSDPGQEVANYGYTF. The CDR3 DNA reads TGTGCCAGCAGTGATCCGGGACAGGAGGTAGCTAACTATGGCTACACCTTC.

J is TRBJ1-3 and V is TRBV4-1; the D is unclear. Germline CDR1 is MGHRA and CDR2 is YSYEKL. V shed 0 bases and J shed 4 bases, with 4 bases lying between them. This CDR3 comprises 13 residues. CDR3 in amino acids: CASSQDIGNTIYF. CDR3 coding DNA: TGCGCCAGCAGCCAAGATATCGGAAACACCATATATTTT.

The chain is built from TRBV10-3 and TRBJ1-5; D not certain. The V end was cut by 2 bases, the J end by 4 bases, with 6 bases between. The length of the CDR3 is 13 residues. Germline CDR1 is ENHRY and CDR2 is SYGVKD. The chain's CDR3 is CAISEERNQPQHF. CDR3 coding DNA: TGTGCCATCAGTGAGGAGAGAAATCAGCCCCAGCATTTT.

Concerning this clone: One end of the junction fails to match germline, which may point to a read error. The chain recombines TRBV7-9 with TRBJ2-1, with 7 bases fitting TRBD1. CDR3 length: 14 amino acids. Germline CDR1 reads SEHNR; CDR2 reads FQNEAQ (reference sequence). The CDR3 protein is CSSSLVTGDNEQFF. CDR3 sequence (DNA): TGTTCCAGCAGCTTAGTCACAGGGGACAATGAGCAGTTCTTC.

This rearrangement joins TRBV14 to TRBJ2-7, with a tentative D call TRBD2 (5 bases). Germline values: CDR1 SGHDN, CDR2 FVKESK. This CDR3 is 12 amino acids long. Trimming removed 5 bases from V and 6 bases from J, with 11 bases in between. The CDR3 sequence is CASSATRGEQYF. The CDR3 nucleotides are TGTGCCAGCAGCGCCACTAGAGGCGAGCAGTACTTC.

The V gene is TRBV19, the J gene TRBJ2-1; the D gene is possibly TRBD2 (5 bases). The germline V gene encodes CDR1 LNHDA and CDR2 SQIVND (reference sequence). Between the trimmed V and J ends, which lost 1 base and 0 bases, there was a span of 10 bases. This CDR3 contains 16 residues. Here the CDR3 DNA reads TGTGCCAGTAGTATAGTGAGCGCGGGCTCCTACAATGAGCAGTTCTTC. Translation: CASSIVSAGSYNEQFF.

The chain uses TRBV6-1 and TRBJ1-1, with 8 bases lining up with TRBD1. The germline CDR1 and CDR2 sequences are MNHNS and SASEGT. The CDR3 runs to 12 residues. With 10 bases clipped from V and 11 bases from J, the junction kept 12 bases outside the gene matches. The DNA for the CDR3 is TGTGCCACCAAACAGGGGGATCTTTTGGCTTTCTTT. Translating it yields CATKQGDLLAFF.

The rearrangement uses TRBV5-1 and TRBJ2-7, with 9 bases matching TRBD2. Trimming at V came to 4 bases and at J to 4 bases, leaving 6 bases not matched to a gene. This CDR3 comprises 14 residues. The germline CDR1 and CDR2 sequences are SGHRS and YFSETQ. CDR3 sequence (DNA): TGCGCCAGCAGCGTTGGGACTAGCCCATACGAGCAGTACTTC. Translated: CASSVGTSPYEQYF.

This clone was seen a handful of times. This chain links TRBV2 with TRBJ1-2, with no clear D. The CDR3 is 14 residues long. V lost 4 bases and J 6 bases, leaving 15 bases between the germline ends. Germline CDR1 is SNHLY and CDR2 is FYNNEI. CDR3 sequence reads: CASSVPEVVDGYTF. In DNA, the CDR3 is TGTGCCAGCAGTGTACCAGAGGTTGTGGATGGCTACACCTTC.

The V call is TRBV7-7, the J call TRBJ1-1; D perhaps matches TRBD1 (5 bases). Germline assignment: CDR1 SSHAT and CDR2 FNYEAQ (reference sequence). This CDR3 has 13 residues. The V end was cut by 6 bases, the J end by 6 bases, with 14 bases between. The CDR3 sequence: CASSWDSSSEAFF. CDR3 nucleotide sequence: TGTGCCAGCAGTTGGGACTCCTCTTCTGAAGCTTTCTTT.

The gene calls are TRBV9 and TRBJ1-1; D gene uncertain. Germline assignment: CDR1 SGDLS and CDR2 YYNGEE. V shed 3 bases and J shed 4 bases, with 16 bases lying between them. The CDR3 runs 15 residues. The CDR3 DNA reads as TGTGCCAGCAGCGACGCTGGATCGGGGATCACTGAAGCTTTCTTT. Protein sequence: CASSDAGSGITEAFF.

The genes are TRBV10-1 and TRBJ2-1; D is unclear. V was pared by 11 bases and J by 0 bases, with 8 bases between. The V gene's germline CDR1 is WNHNN and CDR2 SYGVQD (reference sequence). The CDR3 spans 12 residues. The DNA of the CDR3 is TGCGCCCGGTGGTTCTCCTACAATGAGCAGTTCTTC. The encoded protein is CARWFSYNEQFF.

The chain has TRBV29-1 and TRBJ2-1; 13 nucleotides agree with TRBD2. This CDR3 is built from 18 residues. Germline values: CDR1 SQVTM, CDR2 ANQGSEA. Trimming took 6 bases from V and 2 from J; bases not matched to a gene: 13. The CDR3 loop is CSVTGGTSGIVPYNEQFF. The CDR3 coding sequence is TGCAGCGTGACCGGGGGGACTAGCGGGATTGTTCCCTACAATGAGCAGTTCTTC.

This clone was observed a few times. The chain couples TRBV27 to TRBJ1-1; 8 bases fit TRBD1. With 1 base clipped from V and 0 bases from J, the junction kept 7 bases outside the gene matches. CDR3 length: 17 amino acids. Germline assignment: CDR1 MNHEY and CDR2 SMNVEV (reference sequence). The CDR3 region is CASSLFRTGNMNTEAFF. The CDR3 DNA follows: TGTGCCAGCAGTTTATTCCGGACAGGGAATATGAACACTGAAGCTTTCTTT.